A selection of T cell receptor beta chains follows, all from one sample in a study of identical twins. A single record per CDR3 protein comes from TCRdb applying MiXCR to the 5' RACE reads. The sample consists of a few hundred thousand distinct CDR3 sequences, about 9% of them appearing once. The data were also submitted as part of a second study, on yellow fever vaccine responses in identical twins.

Sequences were obtained from CD8+ T cells sorted from blood. The receptor set was obtained from a young woman in good health. The CDR3 runs from the conserved cysteine through the conserved F or W. The order of the fields is CDR3 length, J gene, clone size, V gene, D gene, CDR3 protein, CDR3 DNA. The D gene is left open where the match is weak. Rows give clone size only sometimes, using once, few, many, or a class for an expanded clone.

cdr3_length: 14; j_call: TRBJ2-2; clone_size: NA; v_call: TRBV4-2; d_call: TRBD2; cdr3_aa: CASSQEGGTVELFF; cdr3_nt: TGTGCCAGCAGCCAAGAGGGGGGGACTGTGGAGCTGTTTTTT
cdr3_length: 15; j_call: TRBJ2-1; clone_size: many; v_call: TRBV6-1; d_call: TRBD1; cdr3_aa: CASRWTGSSYNEQFF; cdr3_nt: TGTGCCAGCAGGTGGACAGGGAGCTCCTACAATGAGCAGTTCTTC
cdr3_length: 21; j_call: TRBJ2-6; clone_size: few; v_call: TRBV9; d_call: TRBD1; cdr3_aa: CASSVVGPWDRRDSGANVLTF; cdr3_nt: TGTGCCAGCAGCGTAGTAGGGCCTTGGGACAGGCGAGACTCTGGGGCCAACGTCCTGACTTTC
cdr3_length: 14; j_call: TRBJ2-7; clone_size: NA; v_call: TRBV7-6; d_call: TRBD2; cdr3_aa: CASSSPGGFYEQYF; cdr3_nt: TGTGCCAGCAGCTCCCCGGGGGGGTTTTACGAGCAGTACTTC
cdr3_length: 20; j_call: TRBJ2-1; clone_size: many; v_call: TRBV5-1; d_call: NA; cdr3_aa: CASSLPTQPAQDSSYNEQFF; cdr3_nt: TGCGCCAGCAGCTTGCCGACCCAACCGGCACAGGATAGCTCCTACAATGAGCAGTTCTTC
cdr3_length: 13; j_call: TRBJ1-4; clone_size: NA; v_call: TRBV15; d_call: NA; cdr3_aa: CATSRESFEKLFF; cdr3_nt: TGTGCCACCAGCAGAGAGTCCTTTGAAAAACTGTTTTTT
cdr3_length: 15; j_call: TRBJ2-1; clone_size: many; v_call: TRBV2; d_call: NA; cdr3_aa: CASSDIGVDEYEQFF; cdr3_nt: TGTGCCAGCAGTGACATCGGGGTGGACGAGTATGAGCAGTTCTTC
cdr3_length: 15; j_call: TRBJ1-1; clone_size: few; v_call: TRBV3-1; d_call: TRBD1; cdr3_aa: CASSPPGTGATEAFF; cdr3_nt: TGTGCCAGCAGTCCCCCCGGGACAGGGGCCACTGAAGCTTTCTTT
cdr3_length: 12; j_call: TRBJ1-1; clone_size: few; v_call: TRBV6-6; d_call: NA; cdr3_aa: CASTQGSTEAFF; cdr3_nt: TGTGCCAGCACCCAAGGGAGCACTGAAGCTTTCTTT
cdr3_length: 16; j_call: TRBJ2-2; clone_size: NA; v_call: TRBV3-1; d_call: NA; cdr3_aa: CASSQETLAGTGELFF; cdr3_nt: TGTGCCAGCAGCCAAGAGACGCTAGCCGGTACCGGGGAGCTGTTTTTT
cdr3_length: 13; j_call: TRBJ2-1; clone_size: many; v_call: TRBV6-5; d_call: NA; cdr3_aa: CASSYGESREQFF; cdr3_nt: TGTGCCAGCAGTTACGGGGAATCAAGGGAGCAGTTCTTC
cdr3_length: 13; j_call: TRBJ2-2; clone_size: NA; v_call: TRBV6-1; d_call: NA; cdr3_aa: CASTLVVAGELFF; cdr3_nt: TGTGCCAGCACCCTCGTGGTAGCCGGGGAGCTGTTTTTT
cdr3_length: 16; j_call: TRBJ1-2; clone_size: NA; v_call: TRBV29-1; d_call: NA; cdr3_aa: CSVEAGEAGWNYGYTF; cdr3_nt: TGCAGCGTTGAAGCCGGGGAAGCGGGTTGGAACTATGGCTACACCTTC
cdr3_length: 15; j_call: TRBJ2-5; clone_size: many; v_call: TRBV4-3; d_call: NA; cdr3_aa: CASSQDIARFGTQYF; cdr3_nt: TGCGCCAGCAGCCAAGATATTGCTAGATTCGGGACCCAGTACTTC
cdr3_length: 14; j_call: TRBJ2-7; clone_size: NA; v_call: TRBV7-2; d_call: NA; cdr3_aa: CASSPRSPGVEQYF; cdr3_nt: TGTGCCAGCAGCCCCAGATCCCCTGGGGTCGAGCAGTACTTC
cdr3_length: 15; j_call: TRBJ2-1; clone_size: few; v_call: TRBV9; d_call: TRBD2; cdr3_aa: CASRGSGENYNEQFF; cdr3_nt: TGTGCCAGCAGGGGAAGCGGGGAAAACTACAATGAGCAGTTCTTC
cdr3_length: 21; j_call: TRBJ2-7; clone_size: NA; v_call: TRBV4-1; d_call: TRBD1; cdr3_aa: CASSQDGGQGAQGDSWYEQYF; cdr3_nt: TGCGCCAGCAGCCAAGATGGGGGACAGGGGGCGCAAGGCGATAGTTGGTACGAGCAGTACTTC
cdr3_length: 16; j_call: TRBJ2-1; clone_size: NA; v_call: TRBV5-1; d_call: TRBD1; cdr3_aa: CASSPDRVGSYNEQFF; cdr3_nt: TGCGCCAGCAGCCCCGACAGGGTGGGCTCCTACAATGAGCAGTTCTTC
cdr3_length: 15; j_call: TRBJ1-1; clone_size: few; v_call: TRBV27; d_call: TRBD1; cdr3_aa: CASSPTGGADTEAFF; cdr3_nt: TGTGCCAGCAGCCCCACAGGGGGCGCGGACACTGAAGCTTTCTTT
cdr3_length: 14; j_call: TRBJ2-7; clone_size: few; v_call: TRBV27; d_call: TRBD2; cdr3_aa: CASSQVAGGGEQYF; cdr3_nt: TGTGCCAGCAGCCAGGTAGCGGGAGGGGGAGAGCAGTACTTC
cdr3_length: 13; j_call: TRBJ2-1; clone_size: NA; v_call: TRBV28; d_call: NA; cdr3_aa: CASSFRKGNEQFF; cdr3_nt: TGTGCCAGCAGTTTCCGAAAGGGCAATGAGCAGTTCTTC
cdr3_length: 16; j_call: TRBJ2-7; clone_size: NA; v_call: TRBV4-1; d_call: TRBD2; cdr3_aa: CASSPTLAGVFHEQYF; cdr3_nt: TGCGCCAGCAGCCCTACGCTAGCGGGAGTCTTCCACGAGCAGTACTTC
cdr3_length: 15; j_call: TRBJ2-7; clone_size: NA; v_call: TRBV4-3; d_call: NA; cdr3_aa: CASSQTGTFGIEQYF; cdr3_nt: TGCGCCAGCAGCCAGACCGGGACCTTCGGTATCGAGCAGTACTTC
cdr3_length: 13; j_call: TRBJ2-1; clone_size: many; v_call: TRBV20-1; d_call: TRBD2; cdr3_aa: CSARTSDYNEQFF; cdr3_nt: TGCAGTGCTAGGACTAGCGACTACAATGAGCAGTTCTTC
cdr3_length: 14; j_call: TRBJ1-2; clone_size: many; v_call: TRBV10-2; d_call: NA; cdr3_aa: CASSDDTAEHNYTF; cdr3_nt: TGCGCCAGCAGTGATGATACGGCGGAACACAACTACACCTTC
cdr3_length: 15; j_call: TRBJ2-2; clone_size: once; v_call: TRBV28; d_call: TRBD1; cdr3_aa: CAMSPGQGWAGELFF; cdr3_nt: TGTGCCATGAGCCCCGGACAGGGCTGGGCCGGGGAGCTGTTTTTT
cdr3_length: 13; j_call: TRBJ2-5; clone_size: few; v_call: TRBV12-3/TRBV12-4; d_call: NA; cdr3_aa: CATQRDIQETQYF; cdr3_nt: TGTGCCACCCAAAGGGACATACAAGAGACCCAGTACTTC
cdr3_length: 15; j_call: TRBJ2-1; clone_size: many; v_call: TRBV28; d_call: TRBD1; cdr3_aa: CASSLKHRGYNEQFF; cdr3_nt: TGTGCCAGCAGTTTAAAACACAGGGGATACAATGAGCAGTTCTTC
cdr3_length: 17; j_call: TRBJ1-2; clone_size: NA; v_call: TRBV27; d_call: TRBD1; cdr3_aa: CASSQGGRGHTNYGYTF; cdr3_nt: TGTGCCAGCAGCCAAGGGGGCAGGGGTCACACTAACTATGGCTACACCTTC
cdr3_length: 13; j_call: TRBJ1-1; clone_size: few; v_call: TRBV5-1; d_call: TRBD1; cdr3_aa: CASSWTGDPRAFF; cdr3_nt: TGCGCCAGCAGCTGGACAGGGGACCCTAGAGCTTTCTTT
cdr3_length: 12; j_call: TRBJ2-7; clone_size: NA; v_call: TRBV20-1; d_call: NA; cdr3_aa: CSARVTVFEQYF; cdr3_nt: TGCAGTGCCAGAGTTACGGTGTTCGAGCAGTACTTC
cdr3_length: 13; j_call: TRBJ2-7; clone_size: many; v_call: TRBV27; d_call: NA; cdr3_aa: CASSLGANYEQYF; cdr3_nt: TGTGCCAGCAGTTTAGGGGCAAACTACGAGCAGTACTTC
cdr3_length: 14; j_call: TRBJ2-3; clone_size: many; v_call: TRBV11-2; d_call: NA; cdr3_aa: CASSLAMSTDTQYF; cdr3_nt: TGTGCCAGCAGCTTAGCTATGAGCACAGATACGCAGTATTTT
cdr3_length: 16; j_call: TRBJ1-3; clone_size: many; v_call: TRBV12-3/TRBV12-4; d_call: TRBD1; cdr3_aa: CASSGAGGRSGNTIYF; cdr3_nt: TGTGCCAGCAGCGGGGCAGGGGGCCGCTCTGGAAACACCATATATTTT
cdr3_length: 15; j_call: TRBJ1-5; clone_size: many; v_call: TRBV4-2; d_call: NA; cdr3_aa: CASSQGPGRNQPQHF; cdr3_nt: TGTGCCAGCAGCCAAGGGCCAGGGAGGAATCAGCCCCAGCATTTT
cdr3_length: 18; j_call: TRBJ2-1; clone_size: few; v_call: TRBV4-3; d_call: TRBD2; cdr3_aa: CASSPDSGLVGAYNEQFF; cdr3_nt: TGCGCCAGCAGCCCCGATTCTGGACTAGTCGGGGCTTACAATGAGCAGTTCTTC
cdr3_length: 16; j_call: TRBJ2-1; clone_size: many; v_call: TRBV6-5; d_call: NA; cdr3_aa: CASPPAGRGENNEQFF; cdr3_nt: TGTGCCAGCCCCCCGGCCGGGCGGGGAGAAAACAATGAGCAGTTCTTC
cdr3_length: 16; j_call: TRBJ2-7; clone_size: few; v_call: TRBV20-1; d_call: NA; cdr3_aa: CSARDHDSLYPYEQYF; cdr3_nt: TGCAGTGCTAGAGATCACGACAGTCTTTATCCCTACGAGCAGTACTTC
cdr3_length: 10; j_call: TRBJ2-1; clone_size: many; v_call: TRBV29-1; d_call: NA; cdr3_aa: CSDRDNEQFF; cdr3_nt: TGCAGCGACCGGGACAATGAGCAGTTCTTC
cdr3_length: 13; j_call: TRBJ2-1; clone_size: many; v_call: TRBV5-1; d_call: NA; cdr3_aa: CASSPAADPEQFF; cdr3_nt: TGCGCCAGCAGCCCGGCGGCAGATCCTGAGCAGTTCTTC
cdr3_length: 16; j_call: TRBJ2-3; clone_size: many; v_call: TRBV7-3; d_call: NA; cdr3_aa: CASSLIGGGSTDTQYF; cdr3_nt: TGTGCCAGCAGCTTAATAGGGGGGGGGAGCACAGATACGCAGTATTTT
cdr3_length: 14; j_call: TRBJ1-1; clone_size: many; v_call: TRBV28; d_call: TRBD1; cdr3_aa: CASSFTGGNTEAFF; cdr3_nt: TGTGCCAGCAGTTTCACAGGGGGGAACACTGAAGCTTTCTTT
cdr3_length: 14; j_call: TRBJ2-7; clone_size: few; v_call: TRBV6-2/TRBV6-3; d_call: NA; cdr3_aa: CASTPEPPGYEQYF; cdr3_nt: TGTGCCAGCACCCCGGAGCCCCCCGGGTACGAGCAGTACTTC
cdr3_length: 13; j_call: TRBJ2-7; clone_size: few; v_call: TRBV13; d_call: TRBD1; cdr3_aa: CASSLGQGWEQYF; cdr3_nt: TGTGCCAGCAGCTTGGGACAGGGCTGGGAGCAGTACTTC
cdr3_length: 17; j_call: TRBJ2-1; clone_size: many; v_call: TRBV4-2; d_call: NA; cdr3_aa: CASSQDLGGGQYNEQFF; cdr3_nt: TGTGCCAGCAGCCAAGATCTGGGGGGGGGCCAGTACAATGAGCAGTTCTTC
cdr3_length: 12; j_call: TRBJ2-7; clone_size: NA; v_call: TRBV7-2; d_call: NA; cdr3_aa: CASSYRLGEQYF; cdr3_nt: TGTGCCAGCAGTTATAGGCTTGGAGAGCAGTACTTC
cdr3_length: 14; j_call: TRBJ2-3; clone_size: many; v_call: TRBV12-3/TRBV12-4; d_call: TRBD1; cdr3_aa: CASSGQGFTDTQYF; cdr3_nt: TGTGCCAGCAGCGGACAGGGTTTCACAGATACGCAGTATTTT
cdr3_length: 15; j_call: TRBJ2-3; clone_size: many; v_call: TRBV4-3; d_call: NA; cdr3_aa: CASSQDLPGTDTQYF; cdr3_nt: TGCGCCAGCAGCCAAGATCTCCCGGGCACAGATACGCAGTATTTT
cdr3_length: 19; j_call: TRBJ2-7; clone_size: few; v_call: TRBV5-1; d_call: TRBD2; cdr3_aa: CASSLSGGVWRERFNEQYF; cdr3_nt: TGCGCCAGCAGCCTCTCTGGGGGGGTTTGGCGGGAGCGGTTCAACGAGCAGTACTTC
cdr3_length: 17; j_call: TRBJ2-3; clone_size: many; v_call: TRBV5-1; d_call: TRBD2; cdr3_aa: CASSLAVAGEVTDTQYF; cdr3_nt: TGCGCCAGCAGCTTGGCCGTAGCGGGAGAGGTTACAGATACGCAGTATTTT
cdr3_length: 14; j_call: TRBJ2-1; clone_size: few; v_call: TRBV5-5; d_call: NA; cdr3_aa: CASSFSRGGFEQFF; cdr3_nt: TGTGCCAGCAGCTTTAGCAGGGGGGGTTTTGAGCAGTTCTTC